Below, 21 T cell receptor beta chains from the same sample are listed, as sequenced in a study of shared clonotypes between healthy human individuals. Profiling relied on immunoSEQ multiplex PCR, and the TCRdb table lists in-frame clones only, not all of them. This table has 2.5 million or so clones, 90% to 95% appearing once. Sequenced input: naive CD4+ T cells sorted from blood. The subset denotes: CD45RA+ positively selected. These receptors originate from a man aged 18 to 30 in good health.

In the case of this clone: This specimen includes other DNA sequences encoding the same CDR3. J is TRBJ2-5 and V is TRBV7-8; D remains ambiguous. CDR3 length: 12 residues. Germline-derived CDR1 and CDR2 are SGHVS and FQNEAQ. V lost 5 bases to trimming and J lost 2 bases, with 6 bases between them. The CDR3: CASSRPQETQYF. CDR3 nucleotides: TGTGCCAGCAGCCGACCTCAAGAGACCCAGTACTTC.

The J gene is TRBJ1-6, the V gene TRBV5-6, with TRBD1 matching over 7 bases. The V segment lost 3 bases and the J segment 6 bases; nucleotides outside the gene matches: 6. The germline gives CDR1 SGHDT, CDR2 YYEEEE. The CDR3 spans 15 residues. In DNA, the CDR3 is TGTGCCAGCAGCTCCCTCAGACAGGGTAATTCACCCCTCCACTTT. Its translation: CASSSLRQGNSPLHF. The whole variable domain, remainder taken from reference TRBV5-6 and TRBJ1-6, is DAGVTQSPTHLIKTRGQQVTLRCSPKSGHDTVSWYQQALGQGPQFIFQYYEEEERQRGNFPDRFSGHQFPNYSSELNVNALLLGDSALYLCASSSLRQGNSPLHFGNGTRLTVT.

The chain joins TRBV5-1 to TRBJ2-3; tentative D call: TRBD2 (6 bases). Germline V lookup: CDR1 SGHRS, CDR2 YFSETQ. The V end was cut by 6 bases, the J end by 2 bases, with 22 bases between. This CDR3 is 17 amino acids long. The CDR3 is CASMKRRGADFTDTQYF. Written as DNA, the CDR3 is TGCGCCAGCATGAAGAGGAGGGGCGCGGATTTCACAGATACGCAGTATTTT. Filled out from reference TRBV5-1 and TRBJ2-3, the complete variable domain reads KAGVTQTPRYLIKTRGQQVTLSCSPISGHRSVSWYQQTPGQGLQFLFEYFSETQRNKGNFPGRFSGRQFSNSRSEMNVSTLELGDSALYLCASMKRRGADFTDTQYFGPGTRLTVL.

This clone was counted once. This CDR3 is also generated by other DNA sequences in the sample. This sequence joins TRBV6-1 and TRBJ2-7, with 7 bases identical to TRBD1. V lost 2 bases to trimming and J lost 2 bases; unmatched junction nucleotides: 3. The germline V gene has CDR1 MNHNS and CDR2 SASEGT. The CDR3 covers 14 residues. This CDR3 reads CASSESGTAYEQYF. The DNA of the CDR3 is TGTGCCAGCAGTGAATCCGGGACAGCCTACGAGCAGTACTTC.

V is TRBV5-4 and J is TRBJ2-3; 8 bases are a match to TRBD2. J gave up 3 bases and V 4 bases, and 4 bases lay outside the gene matches. This CDR3 contains 14 residues. Germline CDR1 is SGHNT and CDR2 is YYREEE (reference sequence). For the CDR3, the DNA is TGTGCCAGCAGCGTATTAGCGGGAACAGATACGCAGTATTTT. Its protein is CASSVLAGTDTQYF.

This clone was seen only a few times. The chain links TRBV19 to TRBJ1-5; weak D call: TRBD1 (6 bases). Per the germline V gene, CDR1 is LNHDA and CDR2 is SQIVND (reference sequence). V lost 6 bases, J lost 8 bases, and 17 bases lay in between. This CDR3 has 14 amino acids. Here the CDR3 reads CASSLEGGREPQHF. The CDR3 DNA reads as TGTGCCAGTAGCCTGGAGGGGGGCCGAGAGCCCCAGCATTTT.

The V call is TRBV19, the J call TRBJ2-1; D perhaps matches TRBD1 (5 bases). Trimming removed 4 bases at V and 2 bases at J, with 9 bases between. The V gene's germline CDR1 is LNHDA and CDR2 SQIVND (reference sequence). This CDR3 has 14 residues. CDR3 sequence reads: CASSTRQTYNEQFF. The CDR3 DNA follows: TGTGCCAGTAGTACTCGACAGACCTACAATGAGCAGTTCTTC. The entire variable domain, with the rest obtained from reference TRBV19 and TRBJ2-1, is as follows: DGGITQSPKYLFRKEGQNVTLSCEQNLNHDAMYWYRQDPGQGLRLIYYSQIVNDFQKGDIAEGYSVSREKKESFPLTVTSAQKNPTAFYLCASSTRQTYNEQFFGPGTRLTVL.

The chain combines TRBV11-2 with TRBJ2-7; TRBD2 aligns across 7 bases. J gave up 5 bases and V 0 bases, and 10 bases lay outside the gene matches. In germline, CDR1 is SGHAT, CDR2 FQNNGV. The CDR3 is made up of 16 amino acids. The CDR3 protein is CASSLDRAGIFHEQYF. For the CDR3, the DNA is TGTGCCAGCAGCTTAGACCGAGCGGGAATCTTCCACGAGCAGTACTTC. The whole variable domain, remainder taken from reference TRBV11-2 and TRBJ2-7, is EAGVAQSPRYKIIEKRQSVAFWCNPISGHATLYWYQQILGQGPKLLIQFQNNGVVDDSQLPKDRFSAERLKGVDSTLKIQPAKLEDSAVYLCASSLDRAGIFHEQYFGPGTRLTVT.

Regarding this clone: Other DNA sequences within the sample encode an identical CDR3. The chain carries TRBV20-1 and TRBJ2-5; TRBD1 matches 7 bases. The CDR3 has 11 amino acids. Trimming cost V 6 bases and J 9 bases; bases outside gene matches: 7. Germline lookup yields CDR1 DFQATT and CDR2 SNEGSKA (reference sequence). The CDR3 DNA sequence: TGCAGTGCACGGGACAGTGTGGCCCAGTACTTC. This gives the protein CSARDSVAQYF.

The sample holds a few counts of this clone. This rearrangement joins TRBV7-8 to TRBJ2-2; D gene unclear. Trimming took 5 bases from V and 4 from J, leaving 5 bases between them. CDR1 is SGHVS and CDR2 is FQNEAQ in the germline V gene. This CDR3 is 12 amino acids long. The DNA of the CDR3 is TGTGCCAGCAGCCACACCACCGGGGAGCTGTTTTTT. It codes for CASSHTTGELFF. Together with reference TRBV7-8 and TRBJ2-2, the CDR3 gives the full variable domain: GAGVSQSPRYKVAKRGQDVALRCDPISGHVSLFWYQQALGQGPEFLTYFQNEAQLDKSGLPSDRFFAERPEGSVSTLKIQRTQQEDSAVYLCASSHTTGELFFGEGSRLTVL.

Worth noting for this clone: The sample holds other DNA sequences that translate to the same CDR3. J is TRBJ1-5 and V is TRBV27; 11 nucleotides agree with TRBD1. Germline values: CDR1 MNHEY, CDR2 SMNVEV (reference sequence). Unmatched junction bases numbered 3, after V lost 4 bases and J lost 4 bases. This CDR3 has 15 residues. This CDR3 reads CASSSGTGGNQPQHF. DNA of the CDR3: TGTGCCAGCAGTTCCGGGACAGGGGGAAATCAGCCCCAGCATTTT.

The chain joins TRBV19 to TRBJ1-6, with a tentative D call TRBD1 (5 bases). CDR1 and CDR2 from the germline V gene are LNHDA and SQIVND (reference sequence). This CDR3 comprises 14 residues. V was trimmed by 2 bases and J by 11 bases, leaving 13 bases between them. The DNA for the CDR3 is TGTGCCAGTAGTATAAAGGGGAGAATGGCACCCCTCCACTTT. Protein: CASSIKGRMAPLHF.

A few counts support this clone. This chain joins TRBV18 and TRBJ1-1; the D is unclear. V lost 4 bases to trimming and J lost 5 bases, with 14 bases between them. CDR3 size: 14 residues. CDR1 and CDR2 (germline): KGHSH, LQKENI. This CDR3 is CASSQLAVTTEAFF. CDR3 sequence (DNA): TGTGCCAGCTCACAGCTCGCAGTGACGACTGAAGCTTTCTTT.

The rearrangement uses TRBV6-1 and TRBJ2-2; D may be TRBD2 (6 bases). Trimming stripped 6 bases from V and 8 bases from J, with 19 bases between. CDR1 is MNHNS, CDR2 SASEGT, per germline. The CDR3 loop spans 15 amino acids. The CDR3 DNA reads TGTGCCAGCAGCGCGACTAGTATGGGCCGGGGGGAGCTGTTTTTT. This codes for CASSATSMGRGELFF.

This clone showed up just once. The J gene is TRBJ2-1, the V gene TRBV4-1; D is possibly TRBD2 (7 bases). Germline CDR1 and CDR2: MGHRA and YSYEKL. CDR3 length: 16 amino acids. With 1 base removed from V and 4 bases from J, the gap between germline ends came to 14 bases. Here the CDR3 reads CASSQVSGGTYNEQFF. The CDR3 DNA is TGCGCCAGCAGCCAAGTTTCGGGGGGCACATACAATGAGCAGTTCTTC.

This clone showed up just once. The chain links TRBV19 to TRBJ1-5; D gene ambiguous. Germline CDR1 and CDR2: LNHDA and SQIVND (reference sequence). Trimming cost V 5 bases and J 0 bases, with 8 bases left between them. The CDR3 sequence is 14 residues long. CDR3 in amino acids: CASSVDGSNQPQHF. As DNA, the CDR3 is TGTGCCAGTAGTGTTGACGGTAGCAATCAGCCCCAGCATTTT.

J is TRBJ1-2 and V is TRBV5-1, with D possibly being TRBD1 (5 bases). V was shortened by 4 bases and J by 5 bases, with 9 bases between the two germline ends. The CDR3 consists of 12 residues. CDR1 and CDR2 from the germline V gene are SGHRS and YFSETQ. The CDR3 nucleotides read TGCGCCAGCAGCGCCGGGGCTTATGGCTACACCTTC. Protein product: CASSAGAYGYTF.

This chain links TRBV11-2 with TRBJ2-3; 8 nucleotides match TRBD2. The germline CDR1 and CDR2 sequences are SGHAT and FQNNGV. The V segment lost 2 bases and the J segment 6 bases; nucleotides outside the gene matches: 10. The CDR3 has 16 residues. In DNA form, the CDR3 reads TGTGCCAGCAGCTTAAATCCGGGGGGGACTGCTGATACGCAGTATTTT. Residues: CASSLNPGGTADTQYF. The variable domain in full, completed from reference TRBV11-2 and TRBJ2-3, reads EAGVAQSPRYKIIEKRQSVAFWCNPISGHATLYWYQQILGQGPKLLIQFQNNGVVDDSQLPKDRFSAERLKGVDSTLKIQPAKLEDSAVYLCASSLNPGGTADTQYFGPGTRLTVL.

The chain is built from TRBV12-5 and TRBJ2-2, with no clear D. Germline V gene data show CDR1 as LGHNT and CDR2 as FRNRAP. CDR3 size: 14 residues. Trimming pared 10 bases from V and 0 bases from J, leaving 12 bases between. The CDR3, as DNA: TGTGCTACTGGCCCCTATTCGAACACCGGGGAGCTGTTTTTT. Protein sequence: CATGPYSNTGELFF.

V is TRBV6-5 and J is TRBJ2-5, with 7 bases that match TRBD2. TRBJ2-7 explains the end of the DNA better; the J call may be wrong. Germline V gene sequence: CDR1 MNHEY, CDR2 SVGAGI. The CDR3 sequence is 14 residues long. The CDR3 bases are TGTGCCAGCAGTTACCGCGGGAGTAGATACGAGCAGTACTTC. Protein: CASSYRGSRYEQYF.

A remark on this clone: The sample holds other DNA sequences that translate to the same CDR3. The genes are TRBV2 and TRBJ2-5; D unclear. The CDR3 contains 12 residues. Germline-derived CDR1 and CDR2 are SNHLY and FYNNEI. The ends were cut back, 4 bases at V and 1 base at J, with 4 bases in the middle. The CDR3 DNA sequence: TGTGCCAGCAGTGCCGTCCAAGAGACCCAGTACTTC. Residues: CASSAVQETQYF.